This T cell receptor (beta chain) was recovered during a study of cytotoxic CD8 clonotypes in ibrutinib-treated CLL. On the study more broadly: Partial responses numbered about 24 and complete responses 2; after a median about 68 months, 14 stayed remitted and roughly twelve progressed. Response sampling took place at median 12 months of treatment, range 6 to 36.

Trimming at V came to 5 bases and at J to 9 bases, leaving 6 bases not matched to a gene. This CDR3 contains 13 residues. Per the germline V gene, CDR1 is SGHTA and CDR2 is FQGNSA. The protocol was immunoSEQ multiplex PCR, while the TCRdb copy is restricted to in-frame clones and leaves out a portion. The sample lists tens of thousands of clones, less than 80% seen once, with approximately 27% in the top ten. Points on this clone: Its cognate antigen is unknown.

Study-level results: Sampling of sustained-remission and progressing patients occurred at differing times. The clonality rise at ibrutinib response reflected private clonotype expansion.

The TCR was taken from a human donor with chronic lymphocytic leukemia. The J gene is TRBJ2-1, the V gene TRBV7-2; 8 bases line up with TRBD2. Source: PBMCs, taken before ibrutinib treatment. CDR3: CASSPTSVGEQFF. The CDR3 region has the DNA TGTGCCAGCAGCCCGACTAGCGTCGGTGAGCAGTTCTTC.